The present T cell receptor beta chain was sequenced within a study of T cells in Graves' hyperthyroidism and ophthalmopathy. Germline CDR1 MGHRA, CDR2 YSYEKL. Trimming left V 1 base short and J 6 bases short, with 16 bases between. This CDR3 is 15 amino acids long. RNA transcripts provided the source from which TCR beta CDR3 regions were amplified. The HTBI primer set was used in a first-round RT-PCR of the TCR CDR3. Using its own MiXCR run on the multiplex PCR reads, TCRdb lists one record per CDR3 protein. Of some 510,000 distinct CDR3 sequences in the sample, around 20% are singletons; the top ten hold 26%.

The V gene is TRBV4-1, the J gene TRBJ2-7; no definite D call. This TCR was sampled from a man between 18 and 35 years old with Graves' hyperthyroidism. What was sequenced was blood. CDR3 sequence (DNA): TGCGCCAGCAGCCAAGTAAGAGCCCTGGTCAGCGAGCAGTACTTC. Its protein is CASSQVRALVSEQYF.